This TCR beta chain was sequenced in a study of blood T cell repertoires in COVID-19. Turning to the study itself: The analysed material was cDNA or gDNA that came from T cells, B-cell-depleted T cells, or PBMCs.

Germline V lookup: CDR1 LGHNA, CDR2 YSLEER. Trimming removed 3 bases from V and 4 bases from J; junction bases left unmatched: 7. The CDR3 spans 16 residues. Profiling relied on immunoSEQ multiplex PCR, and the TCRdb table lists in-frame clones only, not all of them. The table has over 85,000 clones, approximately 79% seen once. This rearrangement joins TRBV4-3 to TRBJ2-7, with TRBD2 matching 12 bases. This sequence was found in a woman older than 75 with active or convalescent COVID-19. What was sequenced was peripheral blood. The CDR3 here is CASSHGGLAGLYEQYF. The CDR3 DNA follows: TGCGCCAGCAGCCACGGAGGACTAGCGGGGCTTTACGAGCAGTACTTC.